One T cell receptor (beta chain) is described in this entry. It is unclear where the CDR3 begins or ends on the DNA, so no DNA is shown, and the CDR3 is as TCRdb lists it. Germline CDR1 and CDR2: SEHNR and FQNEAQ (reference sequence). The CDR3 adds up to 13 amino acids, both ends counted. The data belong to a study of technical replicates of blood from a few donors. Produced via immunoSEQ multiplex PCR; TCRdb's table is partial and in-frame only. The sample carries some 99,000 clones, roughly 96% recorded once. Sequencing used T cells isolated from PBMCs. This rearrangement joins TRBV7-9 to TRBJ1-1; the table names TRBD1, a call not compared with the DNA. This TCR came from a human donor in good health. The CDR3 loop reads CASSRTDVPEAFF.